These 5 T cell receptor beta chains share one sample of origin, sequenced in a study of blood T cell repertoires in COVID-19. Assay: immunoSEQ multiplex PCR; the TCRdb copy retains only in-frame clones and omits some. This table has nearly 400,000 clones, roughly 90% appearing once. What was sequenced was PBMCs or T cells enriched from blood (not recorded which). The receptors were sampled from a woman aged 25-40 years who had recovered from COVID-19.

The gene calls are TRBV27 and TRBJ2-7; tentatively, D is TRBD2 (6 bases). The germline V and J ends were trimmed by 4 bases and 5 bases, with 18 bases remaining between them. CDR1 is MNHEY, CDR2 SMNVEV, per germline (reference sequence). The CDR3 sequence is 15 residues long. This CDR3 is CASSSRLGLSHEQYF. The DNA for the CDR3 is TGTGCCAGCAGTTCGAGACTAGGATTGTCCCACGAGCAGTACTTC.

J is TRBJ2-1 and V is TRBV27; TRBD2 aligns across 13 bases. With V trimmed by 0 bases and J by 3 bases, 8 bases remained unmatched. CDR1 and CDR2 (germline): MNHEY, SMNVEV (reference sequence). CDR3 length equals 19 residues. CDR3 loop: CASSLSGLAGVVSYNEQFF. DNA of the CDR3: TGTGCCAGCAGTTTATCCGGACTAGCGGGAGTTGTAAGCTACAATGAGCAGTTCTTC.

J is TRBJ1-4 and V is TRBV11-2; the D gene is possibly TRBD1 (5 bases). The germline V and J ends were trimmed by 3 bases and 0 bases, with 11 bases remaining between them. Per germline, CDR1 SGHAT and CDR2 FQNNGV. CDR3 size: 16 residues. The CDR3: CASSFGGGPTNEKLFF. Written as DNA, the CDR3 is TGTGCCAGCAGCTTTGGGGGAGGGCCAACTAATGAAAAACTGTTTTTT.

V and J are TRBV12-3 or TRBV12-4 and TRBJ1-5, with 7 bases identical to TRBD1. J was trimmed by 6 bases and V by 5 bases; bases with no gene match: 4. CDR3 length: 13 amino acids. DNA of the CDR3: TGTGCCAGCAGTAGACAGGGAGGTCAGCCCCAGCATTTT. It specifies CASSRQGGQPQHF.

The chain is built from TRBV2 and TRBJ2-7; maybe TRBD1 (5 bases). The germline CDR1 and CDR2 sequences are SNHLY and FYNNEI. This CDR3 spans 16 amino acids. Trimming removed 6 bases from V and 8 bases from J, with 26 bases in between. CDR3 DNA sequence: TGTGCCAGCAGCCAGACAGCACCGACCTCCGCTAGAAAGCAGTACTTC. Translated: CASSQTAPTSARKQYF.